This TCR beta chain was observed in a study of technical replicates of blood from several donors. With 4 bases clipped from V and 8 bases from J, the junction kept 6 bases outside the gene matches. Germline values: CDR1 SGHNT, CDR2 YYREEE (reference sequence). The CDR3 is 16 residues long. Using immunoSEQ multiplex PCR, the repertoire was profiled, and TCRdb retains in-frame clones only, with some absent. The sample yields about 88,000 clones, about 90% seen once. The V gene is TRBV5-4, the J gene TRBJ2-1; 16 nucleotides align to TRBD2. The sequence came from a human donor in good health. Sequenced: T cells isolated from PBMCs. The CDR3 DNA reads TGTGCCAGCAGCCCCGGGACTAGCGGGAGGGCCTATGAGCAGTTCTTC. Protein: CASSPGTSGRAYEQFF.